A selection of T cell receptor beta chains follows, all from one sample in a study of shared clonotypes between healthy human individuals. Some clones are missing from TCRdb's copy, which holds only in-frame ones; the method was immunoSEQ multiplex PCR. Of 650,000 to 800,000 clones listed, over 55% were seen once; the top ten hold around 1.7%. The sample was memory CD4+ T cells sorted from blood. The receptors stem from a woman between 25 and 40 years old in good health. Each CDR3 is given with its conserved first and last residue. Fields, in order: D gene, J gene, clone size, V gene, CDR3 DNA, CDR3 protein. D genes are given only for firm matches. Only some rows state a clone size, as once, few, many or a class for expanded clones.

NA TRBJ2-3 once TRBV7-6 TGTGCCAGCAGCTTACGTCCGGGGCGAGGGACAGATACGCAGTATTTT CASSLRPGRGTDTQYF
TRBD2 TRBJ2-3 NA TRBV19 TGTGCCAGTAGCGGACTAGCGGGAGTTCCAGATACGCAGTATTTT CASSGLAGVPDTQYF
TRBD2 TRBJ2-1 NA TRBV4-2 TGTGCCAGCAGCCAACCCGGGACTAGCTACAATGAGCAGTTCTTC CASSQPGTSYNEQFF
NA TRBJ1-2 NA TRBV6-4 TGTGCCAGCAGTGACTCTTGGGGCAGGGACGACTATGGCTACACCTTC CASSDSWGRDDYGYTF
NA TRBJ1-1 few TRBV28 TGTGCCTATCAGCCCCCGGGTGTAGCTGAAGCTTTCTTT CAYQPPGVAEAFF
NA TRBJ1-3 once TRBV12-5 TGTGCTAGTGGTTTGGTCATGGGGGGGTCTGGAAACACCATATATTTT CASGLVMGGSGNTIYF
TRBD2 TRBJ2-1 NA TRBV10-3 TGTGCCATCGGTACTAGCGGGAGGGATGAGCAGTTCTTC CAIGTSGRDEQFF
NA TRBJ1-2 NA TRBV29-1 TGCAGCGGCCGGCTCACAGGAACCTATGGCTACACCTTC CSGRLTGTYGYTF
TRBD1 TRBJ2-7 NA TRBV19 TGTGCCAGTAGGATCCGACAGGGGGGTTCCTACGAGCAGTACTTC CASRIRQGGSYEQYF
NA TRBJ2-7 few TRBV7-2 TGTGCCGTTTCAGAGGCCATCACAACGGTGCAGTACTTC CAVSEAITTVQYF
NA TRBJ1-5 NA TRBV7-2 TGTGCCAGCAGCCCAAACGCATTGAGTCCCGATCAGCCCCAGCATTTT CASSPNALSPDQPQHF
TRBD1 TRBJ2-7 NA TRBV18 TGTGCCAGCTCACCCGTAGACAGGGTCAACGAGCAGTACTTC CASSPVDRVNEQYF
NA TRBJ1-1 NA TRBV30 TGTGCCTGGAGATTGCTTAGAGGGAGAGGGGTTAACACTGAAGCTTTCTTT CAWRLLRGRGVNTEAFF
NA TRBJ1-1 NA TRBV5-6 TGTGCCAGCAGCCTCGGGCCACCCATGGGGGACACTGAAGCTTTCTTT CASSLGPPMGDTEAFF
TRBD1 TRBJ1-6 few TRBV10-1 TGCGCCAGCTCCGGGACAGGGTATTCACCCCTCCACTTT CASSGTGYSPLHF
NA TRBJ1-4 few TRBV28 TGTGCCAGCAGGACTAGTTCTGGTGCAACTAATGAAAAACTGTTTTTT CASRTSSGATNEKLFF
TRBD1 TRBJ1-5 NA TRBV7-2 TGTGCCAGCAGCTTTCAGGGGGGCAATCAGCCCCAGCATTTT CASSFQGGNQPQHF
NA TRBJ2-7 NA TRBV11-3 TGTGCCAGCAGTACCGGGACGGGGACCTACGAGCAGTACTTC CASSTGTGTYEQYF
NA TRBJ2-7 NA TRBV7-2 TGTGCCAGCAGCTTAGTCGGAGGCTACGAGCAGTACTTC CASSLVGGYEQYF
NA TRBJ2-1 NA TRBV5-1 TGCGCCAGCAGCTTGTCTTCCATTAAAAGGGATGAGCAGTTCTTC CASSLSSIKRDEQFF
NA TRBJ2-7 NA TRBV11-2 TGTGCCAGCAGCTCACATTCCGGGACATCGGAGCAGTACTTC CASSSHSGTSEQYF
NA TRBJ1-2 NA TRBV2 TGTGCCAGCGGGAGGGGGGGCTCTAACTATGGCTACACCTTC CASGRGGSNYGYTF
TRBD1 TRBJ2-7 NA TRBV2 TGTGCCAGCATGGGGGACAGGGAAGCCCACGAGCAGTACTTC CASMGDREAHEQYF
NA TRBJ2-1 NA TRBV11-2 TGTGCCAGCAGCAATACAGGCTACAATGAGCAGTTCTTC CASSNTGYNEQFF
TRBD2 TRBJ2-1 NA TRBV11-2 TGTGCCAGCAGCTTATACGGCGGGAGGGATTACAATGAGCAGTTCTTC CASSLYGGRDYNEQFF
TRBD1 TRBJ2-7 few TRBV5-1 TGCGCCAGCAGCCCCAACAGGGGCCCCTACGAGCAGTACTTC CASSPNRGPYEQYF
NA TRBJ1-2 NA TRBV5-4 TGTGCCAGCAGTCCCGGGTCGATTAACTATGGCTACACCTTC CASSPGSINYGYTF
NA TRBJ1-1 NA TRBV11-3 TGTGCCAGCAGTCTCTGGCAGAACACTGAAGCTTTCTTT CASSLWQNTEAFF
TRBD2 TRBJ2-5 NA TRBV5-4 TGTGCCAGCAGCCCACGGACCCGGGAGGGAGAGACCCAGTACTTC CASSPRTREGETQYF
NA TRBJ1-1 NA TRBV5-1 TGCGCCAGCAGCTTGGCCACAGATAACACTGAAGCTTTCTTT CASSLATDNTEAFF
NA TRBJ2-7 NA TRBV11-2 TGTGCCAGCAGCTTAGATCGAAGGATAGCGAGGTACGAGCAGTACTTC CASSLDRRIARYEQYF
NA TRBJ2-1 NA TRBV25-1 TGTGCCAGCAGTGAAAGCGTCGGGAGCCAAGGCTCCTACAATGAGCAGTTCTTC CASSESVGSQGSYNEQFF
TRBD2 TRBJ2-3 NA TRBV7-9 TGTGCCAGCAGCCTGACTAGCGGGAGGAGCACAGATACGCAGTATTTT CASSLTSGRSTDTQYF
TRBD1 TRBJ2-2 NA TRBV7-7 TGTGCCAGCAGTTACACGACAGGGGGTGAGGAGCTGTTTTTT CASSYTTGGEELFF
NA TRBJ1-5 NA TRBV4-1 TGCGCCAGCAGCCAAGAAAGGGGAGGTCAGCCCCAGCATTTT CASSQERGGQPQHF
TRBD1 TRBJ2-1 NA TRBV10-2 TGCGCCACCAAATCGACAGGGGGTGTTGAGCAGTTCTTC CATKSTGGVEQFF
TRBD1 TRBJ1-5 NA TRBV29-1 TGCAGCGTTTCGGGACAGCCGAATCAGCCCCAGCATTTT CSVSGQPNQPQHF
NA TRBJ2-7 NA TRBV5-1 TGCGCCAGCAGCTTGGTCGGGACGGTGAGATCCTACGAGCAGTACTTC CASSLVGTVRSYEQYF
NA TRBJ1-5 NA TRBV19 TGTGCCAGTAGTAGGGGCTTTTCGAGCAATCAGCCCCAGCATTTT CASSRGFSSNQPQHF
TRBD2 TRBJ2-1 NA TRBV28 TGTGCCAGTACTAGCGGGGGGTCCTACAATGAGCAGTTCTTC CASTSGGSYNEQFF
TRBD2 TRBJ2-7 NA TRBV29-1 TGCAGCGTTGAAGGGTTCCGGGACGGGAGGTACGAGCAGTACTTC CSVEGFRDGRYEQYF
TRBD1 TRBJ1-5 NA TRBV27 TGTGCCACCAGCCAGGACAGGGGGAATCAGCCCCAGCATTTT CATSQDRGNQPQHF
NA TRBJ2-2 NA TRBV13 TGTGCCAGCAGCTTAGCTCCGAACACCGGGGAGCTGTTTTTT CASSLAPNTGELFF
NA TRBJ1-2 NA TRBV6-1 TGTGCCAGCAGTGAAGCTCTGTGGGGGTTCTATGGCTACACCTTC CASSEALWGFYGYTF
TRBD1 TRBJ1-1 NA TRBV27 TGTGCCAGCAGTTCACAACTCACAGGGGCTGAAGCTTTCTTT CASSSQLTGAEAFF
TRBD2 TRBJ2-3 NA TRBV9 TGTGCCAGCAGCGCGACTAGCACTAGCACAGATACGCAGTATTTT CASSATSTSTDTQYF
NA TRBJ2-3 few TRBV5-6 TGTGCCAGCAGCCCGCCGGGACTTCAATACACAGATACGCAGTATTTT CASSPPGLQYTDTQYF
NA TRBJ2-1 NA TRBV11-3 TGTGCCAGCAGCTTAGGAAAGGCGAATGAGCAGTTCTTC CASSLGKANEQFF
NA TRBJ2-2 NA TRBV7-2 TGTGCCAGCAGCTTAGTCCTTTTATTAGGATTTTCGAACACCGGGGAGCTGTTTTTT CASSLVLLLGFSNTGELFF
NA TRBJ2-7 NA TRBV28 TGTGCCAGCAGGACCGGGACACGATCCTACGAGCAGTACTTC CASRTGTRSYEQYF
NA TRBJ1-6 NA TRBV14 TGTGCCAGCAGCTACGCCCTGAGCTCCCATTCACCCCTCCACTTT CASSYALSSHSPLHF
NA TRBJ2-2 NA TRBV18 TGTGCCAGCTCACCGGGGAGGAACACCGGGGAGCTGTTTTTT CASSPGRNTGELFF
NA TRBJ2-1 NA TRBV11-2 TGTGCCAGCACGACAGGCGCGTCCTACAATGAGCAGTTCTTC CASTTGASYNEQFF
NA TRBJ2-3 NA TRBV30 TGTGCCTGGAGTGTAATGCTTCAGGGAGAGGGCGCAGATACGCAGTATTTT CAWSVMLQGEGADTQYF
NA TRBJ2-3 NA TRBV28 TGTGCCAGCAGCTTTCAGAGACCTAGCACAGATACGCAGTATTTT CASSFQRPSTDTQYF
TRBD1 TRBJ1-2 many TRBV27 TGTGCCAGCAGTTTTGTGGACTCCCAGGGGGGAGTATATGGCTACACCTTC CASSFVDSQGGVYGYTF
NA TRBJ1-5 many TRBV6-5 TGTGCCAGCAGTGGACAAAAGAATCAGCCCCAGCATTTT CASSGQKNQPQHF
NA TRBJ2-1 once TRBV28 TGTGCCAGCAGTCCCCGACTGGACAATGAGCAGTTCTTC CASSPRLDNEQFF